This TCR beta chain was captured by sequencing in a study of T cells after posttransplantation cyclophosphamide (dated by TCRdb to the mid-2010s). As for the study more broadly: T cell repertoire reconstitution was tracked by TRB sequencing after myeloablative bone marrow transplantation in which posttransplantation cyclophosphamide was used as GVHD prophylaxis. Public TRB sequences were queried against a database of over 3,500 sequences associated with responses to pathogens, tumor antigens, self-antigens and alloantigens. Blood from all 35 or so PTCy patients with 1-year posttransplant specimens was subjected to TRB sequencing. TRA and TRB clonality were tightly correlated in about ten samples, so subsequent TCR analyses focused on TRB only. Antigen receptor sequencing covered samples from 30 to 45 PTCy-treated patients and around 15 of their related bone marrow donors. In 3 patients, TRB sequencing was also performed on up to 3 more blood samples taken 2 to 5.2 years after transplant, and in 4 patients, pretransplant blood was also TRB-sequenced. Overall study outcomes, separate from this receptor: At 1-2 months, donor-recipient similarity was low but rose over the first year, and the later blood repertoires were often dominated by donor CD8+ memory clones. The TRB repertoires of T cells infiltrating skin or GI tract showed only limited overlap with the TRB repertoires of T cells in blood. Across the approximately 42 patients, TRB clonality was highly associated with recipient CMV seropositivity and CMV reactivation, and diversity with PTCy was similar to that in the CNI/methotrexate controls.

This clone was found many times. Its antigen is not yet known. No base qualities exist here, and no much larger clone lies one base off it. Genomic DNA was the input for TRB sequencing, which was run either with the immunoSEQ assay at survey resolution or with the hsTCRB kit. The original pipeline was this. Initial read processing used immunoSEQ software, and repertoire analyses used the LymphoSeq R package. For each TRB dataset, clonality was calculated as 1 minus normalized Shannon entropy, and the Gini coefficient was computed as well. To infer phenotypes in unsorted samples, TRB sequences from sorted subsets of the recipient or donor were mapped onto unsorted samples from the same recipient. Not all clones reach the TCRdb copy of this immuneACCESS table, which keeps in-frame sequences only. Checked studies attribute under half of the gap to unresolved V genes and leave the rest unexplained. V, J and clone size reflect that table, while D and trimming were determined from the DNA. Across this sample, roughly 49,000 clones were tabulated and none appeared just once. The top ten constitute about 2% of the sample.

Related bone marrow donors provided peripheral blood samples on the day of marrow donation. Peripheral blood and bone marrow mononuclear cells were isolated by Ficoll-Hypaque density centrifugation and were cryopreserved. This receptor was obtained from a man between 35 and 55 years old in good health, CMV-negative, and a related stem cell transplant donor. Sequenced sample: PBMCs.

The CDR3 reads as follows: CASRPGLAVYNEQFF. The nucleotides are TGTGCCAGCAGGCCGGGACTAGCGGTATACAATGAGCAGTTCTTC. This sequence uses TRBV7-2 and TRBJ2-1, and 11 junctional nucleotides match TRBD2. V has 6 bases trimmed and J has 4 bases trimmed; junction bases matching no gene number 5. CDR3 length: 15 amino acids, cysteine to phenylalanine. Left in the record is the CDR3 DNA by itself, 45 bases read in frame from the first base. CDR1 and CDR2 (SGHTA, FQGNSA) derive from the germline V gene.